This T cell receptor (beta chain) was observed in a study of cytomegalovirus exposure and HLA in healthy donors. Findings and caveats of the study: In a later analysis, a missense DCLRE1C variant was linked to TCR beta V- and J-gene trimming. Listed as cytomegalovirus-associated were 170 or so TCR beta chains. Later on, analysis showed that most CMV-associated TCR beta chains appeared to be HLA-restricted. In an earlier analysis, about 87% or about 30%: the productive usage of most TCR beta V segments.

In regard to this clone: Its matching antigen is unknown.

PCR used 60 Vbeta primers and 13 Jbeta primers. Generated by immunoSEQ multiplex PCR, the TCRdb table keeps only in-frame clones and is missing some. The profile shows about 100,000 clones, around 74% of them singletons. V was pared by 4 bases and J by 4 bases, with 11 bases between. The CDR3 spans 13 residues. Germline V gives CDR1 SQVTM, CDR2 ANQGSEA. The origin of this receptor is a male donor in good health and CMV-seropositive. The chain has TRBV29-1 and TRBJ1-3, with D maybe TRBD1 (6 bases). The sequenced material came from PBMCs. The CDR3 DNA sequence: TGCAGCGTTGGGTGGACAGCGGGAAACACCATATATTTT. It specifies CSVGWTAGNTIYF.